This TCR beta chain was sequenced for a study of neurological immune-mediated disorders. The study's findings and limits: There were no CDR3 amino acid sequences shared by expanded clones across subjects, a result suggesting private repertoires in all groups. The greatest TCR clonal expansion occurred in HTLV-1-associated myelopathy and the least in multiple sclerosis, which fell below healthy controls.

Germline-derived CDR1 and CDR2 are SGHRS and YFSETQ. The CDR3 totals 15 residues. V gave up 0 bases and J gave up 0 bases, with 7 bases separating them. The method for making cDNA was 5'RACE, and it used 10-nucleotide random UMIs. In TCRdb, the 5' RACE reads were re-called with MiXCR into one record per CDR3 protein. This sample carries about 48,000 distinct CDR3 sequences, 4.5% to 7% of them seen once, and the ten largest clones take approximately 1.5%. The sorted-subset TCR libraries were prepared using some 960,000 CD4+ or CD8+ T cells as the starting material. This clonotype was counted many times. The antigen remains undetermined.

Material: CD4+ T cells from blood. This receptor was identified in a woman aged 18-35 years with multiple sclerosis. The gene calls are TRBV5-1 and TRBJ2-4; possibly TRBD2 for D (6 bases). CDR3 coding DNA: TGCGCCAGCAGCTTGGGTAGCGGAGCCAAAAACATTCAGTACTTC. Its translation is CASSLGSGAKNIQYF.